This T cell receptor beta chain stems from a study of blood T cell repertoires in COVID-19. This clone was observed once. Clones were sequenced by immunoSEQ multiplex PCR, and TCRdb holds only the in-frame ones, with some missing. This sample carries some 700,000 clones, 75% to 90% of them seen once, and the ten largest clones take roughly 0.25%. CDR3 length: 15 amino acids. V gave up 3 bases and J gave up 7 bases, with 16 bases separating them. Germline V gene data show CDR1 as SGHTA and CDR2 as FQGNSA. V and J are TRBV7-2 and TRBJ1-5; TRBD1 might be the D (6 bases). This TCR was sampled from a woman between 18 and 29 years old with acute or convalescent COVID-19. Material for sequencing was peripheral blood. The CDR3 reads CASSLGHRGGQPQHF. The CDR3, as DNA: TGTGCCAGCAGCTTGGGACACCGAGGTGGGCAGCCCCAGCATTTT.